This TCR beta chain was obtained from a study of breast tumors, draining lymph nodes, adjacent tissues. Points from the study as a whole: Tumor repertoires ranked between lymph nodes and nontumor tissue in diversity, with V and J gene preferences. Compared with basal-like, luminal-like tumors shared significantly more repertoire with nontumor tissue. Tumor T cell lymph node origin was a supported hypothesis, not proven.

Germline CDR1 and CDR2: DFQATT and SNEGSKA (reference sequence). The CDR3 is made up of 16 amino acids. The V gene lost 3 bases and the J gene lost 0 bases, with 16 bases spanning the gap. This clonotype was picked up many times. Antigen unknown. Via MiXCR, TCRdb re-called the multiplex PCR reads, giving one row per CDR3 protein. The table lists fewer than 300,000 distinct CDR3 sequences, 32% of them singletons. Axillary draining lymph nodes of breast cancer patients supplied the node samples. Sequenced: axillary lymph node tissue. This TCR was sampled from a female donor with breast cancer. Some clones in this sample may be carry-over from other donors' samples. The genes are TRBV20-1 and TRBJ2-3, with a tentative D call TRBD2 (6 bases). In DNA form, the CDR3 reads TGCAGTGCTAGTCCCGGGACTTCAACTAGCACAGATACGCAGTATTTT. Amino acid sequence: CSASPGTSTSTDTQYF.